A single sample is the source of the 3 T cell receptor beta chains below, sequenced in a study of T cells in women clearing cervical HPV infection. Repertoires were generated with immunoSEQ multiplex PCR, while TCRdb's copy carries only in-frame clones and drops some. Here the sample table reports 20,000 to 25,000 clones. Sequencing was done on a sample of blood buffy coat. These receptors were collected from a woman between 18 and 70 years old with a cervical HPV16 infection that either progressed to CIN3+ or cleared (not recorded which).

Comment on this clone: The CDR3 goes on 3 residues after the read ends, and that part is filled in from the germline J gene. The chain has TRBV18 and TRBJ2-5, with 7 positions matching TRBD1. The CDR3 loop spans 14 amino acids. The trim removed 5 bases at V and 7 bases at J, leaving 10 bases unmatched. The germline gives CDR1 KGHSH, CDR2 LQKENI. Partial CDR3 DNA: TGTGCCAGCTCAGGGGACAGCACGAGAGGGACC. This codes for CASSGDSTRGT. The whole CDR3 protein is CASSGDSTRGTQYF.

About this clone: The CDR3 end is not reached by the read, which stops 3 residues before it; the germline J gene fills it in. V usage is TRBV6-1 and J usage is TRBJ1-1, with D possibly TRBD1 on 5 matching bases. V gave up 3 bases and J gave up 1 base, with 9 bases separating them. Per the germline V gene, CDR1 is MNHNS and CDR2 is SASEGT. The CDR3 spans 14 residues. The CDR3 region is CASSDTRENTEAFF. Incomplete CDR3 DNA: TGTGCCAGCAGTGACACCAGGGAGAACACTGAA.

On this clone: At one end the junction does not follow the germline gene, possibly because of a read error. The CDR3 extends 3 residues past the end of the read, so its final part is completed from the germline J gene. V and J are TRBV7-7 and TRBJ1-5, with TRBD1 identical over 8 bases. Germline V gives CDR1 SSHAT, CDR2 FNYEAQ (reference sequence). The CDR3 spans 16 residues. The chain's CDR3 is CASSLESRGRNQPQHF. The part of the CDR3 DNA that was read is TGTGCTAGCAGCTTAGAATCCAGGGGGCGGAATCAGCCC.